The 3 T cell receptor beta chains presented below share a single source sample, sequenced in a study of cytomegalovirus exposure and HLA in healthy donors. Primers for the PCR totalled 60 Vbeta and 13 Jbeta. Clones were read by immunoSEQ multiplex PCR, and TCRdb kept only the in-frame ones, dropping some. Of 85,000 to 100,000 clones in the sample, roughly 80% are singletons; the top ten hold roughly 7.3%. Specimen: PBMCs. These receptors came from a man between 50 and 59 years old in good health and CMV-seropositive.

This chain joins TRBV30 and TRBJ1-1; TRBD1 matches at 8 bases. Trimming at V came to 6 bases and at J to 4 bases, leaving 7 bases not matched to a gene. The CDR3 is 13 amino acids. The V gene's germline CDR1 is GTSNPN and CDR2 SVGIG (reference sequence). The CDR3 nucleotides read TGTGCCTGCCCGGACAGGGATAGCACTGAAGCTTTCTTT. Its protein product is CACPDRDSTEAFF.

The chain uses TRBV15 and TRBJ2-1, with 8 positions matching TRBD1. This CDR3 has 18 residues. J was trimmed by 0 bases and V by 3 bases; bases with no gene match: 10. Germline CDR1 reads LNHNV; CDR2 reads YYDKDF (reference sequence). This chain's CDR3 is CATSRDSGGRSSYNEQFF. The CDR3 DNA follows: TGTGCCACCAGCAGGGACTCAGGGGGCCGAAGCTCCTACAATGAGCAGTTCTTC.

V is TRBV30 and J is TRBJ1-2; perhaps TRBD1 as D (6 bases). Trimming took 0 bases from V and 5 from J, leaving 16 bases between them. The CDR3 extends over 15 amino acids. The germline V gene has CDR1 GTSNPN and CDR2 SVGIG (reference sequence). CDR3 in amino acids: CAWSVGAQSLYGYTF. The CDR3 DNA sequence: TGTGCCTGGAGTGTGGGGGCCCAGTCCCTTTATGGCTACACCTTC.